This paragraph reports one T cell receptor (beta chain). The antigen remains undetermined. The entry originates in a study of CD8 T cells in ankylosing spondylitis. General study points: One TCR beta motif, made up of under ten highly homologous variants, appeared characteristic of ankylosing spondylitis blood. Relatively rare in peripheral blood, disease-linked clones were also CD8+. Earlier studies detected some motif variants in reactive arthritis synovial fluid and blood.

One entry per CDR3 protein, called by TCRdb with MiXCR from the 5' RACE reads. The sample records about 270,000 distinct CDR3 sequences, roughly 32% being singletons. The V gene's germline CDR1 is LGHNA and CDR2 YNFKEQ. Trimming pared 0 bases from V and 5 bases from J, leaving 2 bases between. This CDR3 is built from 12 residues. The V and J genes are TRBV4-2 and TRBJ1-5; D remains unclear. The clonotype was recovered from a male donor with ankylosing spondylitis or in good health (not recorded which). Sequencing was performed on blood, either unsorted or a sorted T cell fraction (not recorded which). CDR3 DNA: TGTGCCAGCAGCCAAGACGATCAGCCCCAGCATTTT. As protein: CASSQDDQPQHF.